This TCR beta chain was identified in a study of cytomegalovirus exposure and HLA in healthy donors. Study as a whole: The roughly 700 first-cohort repertoires shared a platform with the 130 or so validation repertoires, as reported in a later analysis.

The donors were part of the validation cohort, which consisted of approximately 110 subjects and was separate from the first cohort of around 620 subjects. A note on this clone: Its antigen is not known.

Data came from immunoSEQ multiplex PCR; TCRdb stores just in-frame clones and leaves some out. The data show 220,000 or so clones, 70% to 90% seen once. Study results and caveats: The classifier reportedly diagnosed cytomegalovirus status with high sensitivity and specificity. Cytomegalovirus-associated TCR beta chains were listed, numbering over 150.

Germline V gives CDR1 SQVTM, CDR2 ANQGSEA. The CDR3 covers 13 residues. Trimming cost V 4 bases and J 1 base, with 10 bases left between them. This chain connects TRBV29-1 to TRBJ1-1; TRBD1 is a possible D gene (5 bases). The receptor comes from a woman in her late teens or twenties in good health and CMV-seronegative. The sequencing input was PBMCs. CDR3 amino acids: CSVVRGGNTEAFF. The CDR3 bases are TGCAGCGTTGTCCGGGGCGGGAACACTGAAGCTTTCTTT. Together with reference TRBV29-1 and TRBJ1-1, the CDR3 gives the full variable domain: SAVISQKPSRDICQRGTSLTIQCQVDSQVTMMFWYRQQPGQSLTLIATANQGSEATYESGFVIDKFPISRPNLTFSTLTVSNMSPEDSSIYLCSVVRGGNTEAFFGQGTRLTVV.